This TCR beta chain was profiled in a study of CD8+ T cells in alopecia areata. The study, taken as a whole, reports: TCR sharing was clearer in mice than between patients, perhaps partly owing to patient HLA diversity. Association of baseline CD8+ expansion with response is uncertain owing to one nonresponder. Tofacitinib significantly reduced both scalp clonality and expanded CD8+ clones among the top 100. There were many expanded lesional clones persisting in scalp and blood during tofacitinib.

Sequencing used cDNA as its template, made by extracting RNA and reverse transcribing it. TCRdb's copy holds only in-frame clones and misses some; the assay was immunoSEQ multiplex PCR. The table lists 130,000 or so clones, around 83% of them singletons. Treatment of the sample: oral pan-JAK inhibitor, 5-10 mg twice daily. With respect to this clone: The antigen remains undetermined.

CDR3 length: 13 amino acids. CDR1 is GTSNPN and CDR2 is SVGIG in the germline V gene (reference sequence). J lost 2 bases, V lost 5 bases, and 6 bases had no gene match. The sequences come from CD8+ T cells sorted from blood, collected at week 4, from a patient treated with tofacitinib. The genes are TRBV30 and TRBJ2-7; 7 positions match TRBD1. The sequence derives from a human donor with alopecia areata. The CDR3 reads CAWSGTDTYEQYF. In DNA, the CDR3 is TGTGCCTGGTCCGGGACAGATACCTACGAGCAGTACTTC.